This is a list of T cell receptor beta chains from one sample in a study of CXCR3-negative and CXCR3-positive naive CD8 T cells. One entry per CDR3 protein, without DNA, is what TCRdb gives after re-calling the 5' RACE reads. Its clone listing holds about 82,000 distinct CDR3 sequences. What was sequenced was naive CXCR3- CD8+ T cells from blood. Receptors originate from a human donor in good health. Some clones in this sample may be carry-over from other donors' samples. The CDR3 runs from the conserved cysteine through the conserved F or W.

cdr3_aa,v_call,j_call
CAWSRDIQETQYF,TRBV30,TRBJ2-5
CSVEDIQGPYGYTF,TRBV29-1,TRBJ1-2
CATSRDVLGVGTEAFF,TRBV15,TRBJ1-1
CASSTDGTDYGYTF,TRBV21-1,TRBJ1-2
CSALPRLGENEQFF,TRBV29-1,TRBJ2-1
CAWSAVDTGELFF,TRBV30,TRBJ2-2
CASSTRPDTQYF,TRBV7-8,TRBJ2-3
CASSPPGHHSYEQYF,TRBV5-6,TRBJ2-7
CASSQDRDSRYEQYF,TRBV3-1,TRBJ2-7
CASSIYVGTSYEQYF,TRBV7-2,TRBJ2-7
CASSQRDRWDYGYTF,TRBV4-1,TRBJ1-2
CATTPGTGWPNTEAFF,TRBV21-1,TRBJ1-1
CASQGFDNSPLHF,TRBV6-5,TRBJ1-6
CASSLTRGSYEQYF,TRBV5-1,TRBJ2-7